These 13 T cell receptor beta chains share one sample of origin, sequenced in a study of T-cell reconstitution after alpha-beta-depleted transplantation in children. Construction of the TCRbeta library involved unique molecular identifiers. TCRdb re-called the PCR reads with MiXCR, one entry per CDR3 protein. The sample holds 80,000 to 95,000 distinct CDR3 sequences, 6.5% to 8.5% seen once. This specimen was PBMCs from the stem cell graft donor, taken from the stem cell graft. The receptors were gathered from a human donor who donated a stem cell graft to a child with congenital amegakaryocytic thrombocytopenia.

In this sample, this clonotype turned up many times. This sequence joins TRBV5-1 and TRBJ2-6; no firm D call. V was clipped by 7 bases and J by 0 bases, with 8 bases between them. This CDR3 comprises 14 residues. The germline V gene encodes CDR1 SGHRS and CDR2 YFSETQ. The CDR3 DNA sequence: TGCGCCAGCCGTGAACTCTCTGGGGCCAACGTCCTGACTTTC. It is translated as CASRELSGANVLTF.

This clonotype was detected many times. The chain has TRBV20-1 and TRBJ1-3; D is undetermined. The V end was cut by 3 bases, the J end by 0 bases, with 18 bases between. The CDR3 runs 17 residues. CDR1 DFQATT and CDR2 SNEGSKA come from the germline V gene (reference sequence). Here the CDR3 DNA reads TGCAGTGCTAGTCCCATCGAGGGCTTCAACTCTGGAAACACCATATATTTT. Protein sequence: CSASPIEGFNSGNTIYF.

This clonotype was seen ten or more times. J is TRBJ2-5 and V is TRBV27, with D perhaps matching TRBD2 (6 bases). There are 12 residues in the CDR3. Germline CDR1 and CDR2: MNHEY and SMNVEV (reference sequence). Trimming stripped 6 bases from V and 5 bases from J, with 10 bases between. The chain's CDR3 is CASRGGLETQYF. The CDR3 region has the DNA TGTGCCAGCAGAGGAGGGTTGGAGACCCAGTACTTC.

The sample holds many counts of this clonotype. The germline gene is not matched at one end of the junction; a read error may be the cause. This chain uses TRBV20-1 with TRBJ1-1; D is unresolved. CDR3 size: 13 residues. CDR1 is DFQATT and CDR2 is SNEGSKA in the germline V gene (reference sequence). CDR3 sequence: CSASPGPPEGGSF. CDR3 sequence (DNA): TGCAGTGCTTCGCCAGGCCCGCCCGAGGGAGGGTCCTTT.

Many counts were recorded for this clonotype. V gene TRBV20-1 combines with J gene TRBJ2-1, with 10 nucleotides matching TRBD1. The CDR3 extends over 16 amino acids. V lost 5 bases, J lost 8 bases, and 15 bases stayed unmatched. Germline loops: CDR1 DFQATT, CDR2 SNEGSKA (reference sequence). CDR3 DNA sequence: TGCAGTGCTTGGGACAGGGGAAGGGGACTTGGAGATGAGCAGTTCTTC. Protein: CSAWDRGRGLGDEQFF.

J is TRBJ2-7 and V is TRBV7-8, with D perhaps TRBD1 or TRBD2 (5 bases each). The CDR3 is 14 residues long. Germline V gene data show CDR1 as SGHVS and CDR2 as FQNEAQ. Trimming took off 6 bases at V and 1 base at J, with 13 bases between the two ends. CDR3 DNA: TGTGCCAGCAGACCATCGGGACGGTCCTACGAGCAGTACTTC. It is translated as CASRPSGRSYEQYF.

The genes are TRBV7-2 and TRBJ2-1; 10 bases agree with TRBD2. The V gene's germline CDR1 is SGHTA and CDR2 FQGNSA. The CDR3 covers 15 residues. The ends lost 2 bases at V and 3 bases at J; junction bases unmatched: 1. The CDR3 sequence is CASSLLAGVYNEQFF. The CDR3 DNA reads as TGTGCCAGCAGCTTACTAGCGGGGGTCTACAATGAGCAGTTCTTC.

The chain uses TRBV12-3 or TRBV12-4 and TRBJ1-4; possible D gene TRBD1, 5 bases. This CDR3 comprises 14 residues. V was trimmed by 6 bases and J by 1 base, leaving 9 bases between them. The CDR3 loop is CASRRTLTNEKLFF. Written as DNA, the CDR3 is TGTGCCAGCAGAAGGACACTAACTAATGAAAAACTGTTTTTT.

At least ten counts were recorded for this clonotype. This chain connects TRBV3-1 to TRBJ1-4; the D is unclear. This CDR3 is built from 12 residues. CDR1 and CDR2 (germline): LGHDT, YNNKEL (reference sequence). V was clipped by 1 base and J by 6 bases, with 3 bases between them. CDR3 DNA sequence: TGTGCCAGCAGCCAAGCAGATGAAAAACTGTTTTTT. Amino acids: CASSQADEKLFF.

This clonotype was observed many times. The chain links TRBV7-8 to TRBJ2-5; D gene unclear. The CDR3 has 14 amino acids. Trimming cost V 2 bases and J 1 base, with 8 bases left between them. Germline CDR1 is SGHVS and CDR2 is FQNEAQ. The CDR3 DNA sequence: TGTGCCAGCAGCTTAACAGAGACCCAAGAGACCCAGTACTTC. This translates into CASSLTETQETQYF.

At least ten counts were recorded for this clonotype. The chain has TRBV10-3 and TRBJ2-7, with 9 bases that match TRBD2. V lost 3 bases to trimming and J lost 7 bases; unmatched junction nucleotides: 10. The length of the CDR3 is 15 residues. CDR1 ENHRY and CDR2 SYGVKD come from the germline V gene. For the CDR3, the DNA is TGTGCCATCAGTGACCCGCTAGCGGGGTCGGGAGAGCAGTACTTC. It yields the protein CAISDPLAGSGEQYF.

This clonotype was seen many times. The gene calls are TRBV12-1 and TRBJ2-7; TRBD1 reflects the table's D call only, with no check against the DNA. TRBV12-1 is marked as a pseudogene. This CDR3 region has 15 residues. The CDR3 spells CASRPGGTASYEQYF. CDR3 nucleotide sequence: TGTGCCAGCAGACCTGGGGGGACAGCTTCCTACGAGCAGTACTTC.

As to this clonotype: A junction end diverges from the germline sequence, so it may reflect a read error. The V gene is TRBV12-3 or TRBV12-4, the J gene TRBJ2-3; 11 bases are a match to TRBD1. This CDR3 is 17 amino acids long. The chain's CDR3 is CTSCLALGQGATDTQYF. Here the CDR3 DNA reads TGTACCAGCTGTTTAGCGCTTGGACAGGGGGCCACAGATACGCAGTATTTT.